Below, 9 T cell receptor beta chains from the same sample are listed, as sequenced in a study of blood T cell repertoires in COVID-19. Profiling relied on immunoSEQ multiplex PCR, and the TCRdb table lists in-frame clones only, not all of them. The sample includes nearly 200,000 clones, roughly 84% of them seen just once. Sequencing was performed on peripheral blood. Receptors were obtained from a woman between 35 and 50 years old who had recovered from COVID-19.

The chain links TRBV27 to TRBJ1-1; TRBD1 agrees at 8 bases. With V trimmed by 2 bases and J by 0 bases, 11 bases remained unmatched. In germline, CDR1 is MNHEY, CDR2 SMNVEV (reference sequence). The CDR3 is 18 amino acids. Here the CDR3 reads CASSLIPRGLYMNTEAFF. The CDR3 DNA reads TGTGCCAGCAGTTTAATCCCCAGGGGGCTTTACATGAACACTGAAGCTTTCTTT.

The CDR3, as DNA: TGTGCCAGCAGTTACTCTCCCCAGGGGACCTACGAGCAGTACTTC. This encodes CASSYSPQGTYEQYF. The V and J genes are TRBV6-5 and TRBJ2-7; D may be TRBD1 (6 bases). V lost 0 bases and J lost 2, with 11 bases in between. CDR1 MNHEY and CDR2 SVGAGI come from the germline V gene. The CDR3 has 15 amino acids.

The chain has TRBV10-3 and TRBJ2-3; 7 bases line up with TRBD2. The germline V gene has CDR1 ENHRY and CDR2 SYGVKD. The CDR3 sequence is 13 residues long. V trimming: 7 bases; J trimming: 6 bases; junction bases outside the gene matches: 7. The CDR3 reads CAITAGAYDTQYF. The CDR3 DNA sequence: TGTGCCATCACTGCGGGAGCTTATGATACGCAGTATTTT.

The CDR3 here is CASISGQGAKREQFF. DNA for the CDR3: TGTGCCAGCATTTCCGGACAGGGGGCGAAGCGGGAGCAGTTCTTC. The chain employs TRBV6-5 and TRBJ2-1; 11 positions agree with TRBD1. CDR1 is MNHEY, CDR2 SVGAGI, per germline. Trimming removed 7 bases from V and 10 bases from J; junction bases left unmatched: 12. The CDR3 runs to 15 residues.

CDR3 residues: CASGELTGGAYGYTF. The CDR3 DNA follows: TGCGCCAGCGGCGAATTAACAGGGGGCGCGTATGGCTACACCTTC. This chain links TRBV4-3 with TRBJ1-2, with 9 bases fitting TRBD1. There are 15 residues in the CDR3. V was pared by 8 bases and J by 5 bases, with 12 bases of the junction left unmatched. CDR1 is LGHNA, CDR2 YSLEER, per germline.

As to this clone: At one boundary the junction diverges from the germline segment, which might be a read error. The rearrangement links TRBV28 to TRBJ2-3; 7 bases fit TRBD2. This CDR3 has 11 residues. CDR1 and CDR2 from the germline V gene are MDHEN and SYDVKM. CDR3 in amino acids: CASSLGGSWNF. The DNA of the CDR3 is TGTGCCAGCAGTTTGGGCGGGAGTTGGAATTTT. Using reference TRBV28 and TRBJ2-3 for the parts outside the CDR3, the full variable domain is DVKVTQSSRYLVKRTGEKVFLECVQDMDHENMFWYRQDPGLGLRLIYFSYDVKMKEKGDIPEGYSVSREKKERFSLILESASTNQTSMYLCASSLGGSWNFGPGTRLTVL.

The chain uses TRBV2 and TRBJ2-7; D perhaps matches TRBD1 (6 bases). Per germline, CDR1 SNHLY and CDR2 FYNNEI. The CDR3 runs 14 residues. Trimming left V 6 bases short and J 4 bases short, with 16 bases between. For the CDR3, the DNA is TGTGCCAGCAGGTTACAGGGTAGGGCGTACGAGCAGTACTTC. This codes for CASRLQGRAYEQYF.

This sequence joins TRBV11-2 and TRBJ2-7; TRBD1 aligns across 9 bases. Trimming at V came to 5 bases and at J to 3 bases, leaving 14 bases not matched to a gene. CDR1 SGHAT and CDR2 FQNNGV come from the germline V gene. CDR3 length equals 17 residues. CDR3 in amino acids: CASSPRGQGVFDYEQYF. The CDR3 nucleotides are TGTGCCAGCAGCCCCAGGGGACAGGGCGTCTTTGACTACGAGCAGTACTTC.

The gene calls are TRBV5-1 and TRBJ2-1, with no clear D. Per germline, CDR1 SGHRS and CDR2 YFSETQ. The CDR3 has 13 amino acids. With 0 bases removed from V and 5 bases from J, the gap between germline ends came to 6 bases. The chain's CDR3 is CASSLGLDNEQFF. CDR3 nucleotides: TGCGCCAGCAGCTTGGGGCTAGACAATGAGCAGTTCTTC.